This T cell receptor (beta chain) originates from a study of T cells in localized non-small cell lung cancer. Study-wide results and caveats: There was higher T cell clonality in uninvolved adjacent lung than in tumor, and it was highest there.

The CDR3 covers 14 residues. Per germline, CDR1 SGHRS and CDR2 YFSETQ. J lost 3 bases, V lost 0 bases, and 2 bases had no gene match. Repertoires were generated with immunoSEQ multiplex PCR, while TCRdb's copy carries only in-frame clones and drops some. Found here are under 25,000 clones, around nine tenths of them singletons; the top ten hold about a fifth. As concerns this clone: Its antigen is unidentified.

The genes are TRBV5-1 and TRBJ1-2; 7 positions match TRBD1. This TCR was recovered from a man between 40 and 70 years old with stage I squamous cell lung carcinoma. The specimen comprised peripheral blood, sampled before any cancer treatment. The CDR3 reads CASSLEQGHYGYTF. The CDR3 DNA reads TGCGCCAGCAGCTTGGAACAGGGGCACTATGGCTACACCTTC.